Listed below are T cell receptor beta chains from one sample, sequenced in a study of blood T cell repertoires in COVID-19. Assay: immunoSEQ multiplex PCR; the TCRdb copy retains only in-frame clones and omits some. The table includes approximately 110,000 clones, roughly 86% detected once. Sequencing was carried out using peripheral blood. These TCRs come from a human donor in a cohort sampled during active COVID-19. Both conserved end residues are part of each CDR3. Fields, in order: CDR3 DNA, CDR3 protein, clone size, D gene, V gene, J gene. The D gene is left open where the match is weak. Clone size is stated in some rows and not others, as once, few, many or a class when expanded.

TGTGCCAGCTTGAGGACTAGCGGGAGCTCAGGCACAGATACGCAGTATTTT	CASLRTSGSSGTDTQYF	.	TRBD2	TRBV19	TRBJ2-3
TGTGCCAGCAGCTCCTATAAAGCCAGACAGGAACTTCATTTGACCGGGGAGCTGTTTTTT	CASSSYKARQELHLTGELFF	medium-sized	.	TRBV21-1	TRBJ2-2
TGTGCCAGCAGTTCAGGAGGTTTGAATGAAAAACTGTTTTTT	CASSSGGLNEKLFF	.	.	TRBV28	TRBJ1-4
TGTGCCAGCAGTTCGGGACTCCGGCGGGAGCAGTACTTC	CASSSGLRREQYF	.	.	TRBV6-5	TRBJ2-7
TGTGCTAGTGGCTCCGGGAACTCCCGGGAAAAACTGTTTTTT	CASGSGNSREKLFF	.	.	TRBV12-5	TRBJ1-4
TGTGCCAGCGGGACAGTCGGTGGCGAGCAGTACTTC	CASGTVGGEQYF	.	TRBD1	TRBV28	TRBJ2-7
TGTGCCAGCAGCCAAGCCGTGAACACCGGGGAGCTGTTTTTT	CASSQAVNTGELFF	.	.	TRBV14	TRBJ2-2
TGTGCCAGCAGTAGGGACATCGGAAACACCATATATTTT	CASSRDIGNTIYF	.	.	TRBV27	TRBJ1-3
TGTGCCAGTAGTGCCTTTAAGATCCAGGGGGGAGATACGCAGTATTTT	CASSAFKIQGGDTQYF	.	.	TRBV19	TRBJ2-3
TGTGCCAGCAGCCTACCGGGGGGAAGGGACACTGAATCTTTCTTT	CASSLPGGRDTESFF	.	.	TRBV11-2	TRBJ1-1
TGTGCCACCAGCAGGGGTTTACTCCGGGACACCCACAACACTGAAGCTTTCTTT	CATSRGLLRDTHNTEAFF	once	.	TRBV15	TRBJ1-1
TGTGCCAGCAGCCAAGATCAGGGTTACTATGGCTACACCTTC	CASSQDQGYYGYTF	.	.	TRBV3-1/TRBV3-2	TRBJ1-2
TGTGCCAGCAGCCTCACTGGGGACAGAAAAAACATTCAGTACTTC	CASSLTGDRKNIQYF	.	TRBD1	TRBV7-3	TRBJ2-4
TGTGCCAGCAGGCTAAGCGGGAGGAATGAGCAGTTCTTC	CASRLSGRNEQFF	.	TRBD2	TRBV6-5	TRBJ2-1
TGTGCCAGCAGCTTAGGGGGGGGCCGTGAAGCTTTCTTT	CASSLGGGREAFF	.	.	TRBV7-2	TRBJ1-1
TGTGCCAGCAGTTACGCGGGGACAGGGGGATGGCATGAGCAGTTCTTC	CASSYAGTGGWHEQFF	.	TRBD1	TRBV6-6	TRBJ2-1
TGTGCCAGCAGCCGACTAGCGGGAGGTGGTGAGCAGTTCTTC	CASSRLAGGGEQFF	.	TRBD2	TRBV28	TRBJ2-1
TGCGCCAGCAGCCCGGGGGGCGCGGGAACCGGGGAGCTGTTTTTT	CASSPGGAGTGELFF	once	.	TRBV4-3	TRBJ2-2
TGTGCCAGTAGTGAAATGTGGGAGGCTCGTAACGAGCAGTACTTC	CASSEMWEARNEQYF	.	.	TRBV2	TRBJ2-7
TGTGCCAGCAGCGTATTGCCAGGCGGCACAGATACGCAGTATTTT	CASSVLPGGTDTQYF	.	.	TRBV9	TRBJ2-3